This paragraph covers one T cell receptor (beta chain) sequence. Its antigen is undetermined. TCRdb analysed the 5' RACE reads with MiXCR anew, one entry per CDR3 protein. The table includes 540,000 or so distinct CDR3 sequences, 20% to 25% detected once. Every sampled donor was Caucasian and healthy. The data stem from a study of identical twins. Study results and limitations: Invariant MAIT and iNKT cells may have partly biased zero-insertion analyses.

The CDR3 extends over 15 amino acids. Germline trimming cut 6 bases from V and 7 bases from J; bases unmatched to any gene: 12. This same sample was also part of a study on yellow fever vaccine responses in identical twins.

This chain connects TRBV12-3 or TRBV12-4 to TRBJ2-7; TRBD1 matches 10 bases. The receptor's source is a young woman in good health. Input material: CD4+ T cells sorted from blood. This CDR3 is CASSHPPGQGKEQYF. The CDR3 DNA is TGTGCCAGCAGCCACCCCCCGGGACAGGGGAAAGAGCAGTACTTC.